This T cell receptor (beta chain) was sequenced for a study of beta chain features in type 1 diabetes. Across the study: No age, gender or cell yield differences were seen between patients and healthy donors. Findings and limits, study-wide: Shorter TCRB CDR3s, moderately but significantly so, were found in Type 1 diabetes patients in all four CD4+ subsets. When cDNA is sequenced, cells with high TCR expression could be over-represented. Patients showed naive, central memory and Treg TCRB repertoires that appeared more similar than those of healthy donors.

To note about this clone: No antigen is known for it.

The authors reverse transcribed all of the isolated RNA, so sequencing captured expressed TCRB transcripts. Using immunoSEQ multiplex PCR, the repertoire was profiled, and TCRdb retains in-frame clones only, with some absent. Here the sample spans about 360,000 clones, approximately 12% being singletons. Germline V gene sequence: CDR1 MNHNY, CDR2 SVGAGI (reference sequence). This CDR3 has 14 amino acids. With 6 bases removed from V and 4 bases from J, the gap between germline ends came to 16 bases. The sequenced sample consisted of naive CD4+ T cells from blood. V is TRBV6-6 and J is TRBJ2-7, with D possibly being TRBD1 (7 bases). The TCR originated in a woman aged 18-29 years with type 1 diabetes. In DNA form, the CDR3 reads TGTGCCAGCAGGCCGACAGGGCGGGGTTACGAGCAGTACTTC. Protein product: CASRPTGRGYEQYF.